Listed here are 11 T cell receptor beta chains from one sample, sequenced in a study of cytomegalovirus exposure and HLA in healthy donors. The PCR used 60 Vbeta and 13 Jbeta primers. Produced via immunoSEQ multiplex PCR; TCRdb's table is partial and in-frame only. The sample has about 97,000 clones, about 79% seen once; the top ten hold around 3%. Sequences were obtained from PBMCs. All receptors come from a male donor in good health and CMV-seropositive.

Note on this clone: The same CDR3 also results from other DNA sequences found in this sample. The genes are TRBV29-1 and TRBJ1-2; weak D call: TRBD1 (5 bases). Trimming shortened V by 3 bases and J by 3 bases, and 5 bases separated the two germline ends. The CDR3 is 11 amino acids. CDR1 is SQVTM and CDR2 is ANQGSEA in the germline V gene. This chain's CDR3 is CSVDRDYGYTF. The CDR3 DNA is TGCAGCGTTGACAGGGACTATGGCTACACCTTC.

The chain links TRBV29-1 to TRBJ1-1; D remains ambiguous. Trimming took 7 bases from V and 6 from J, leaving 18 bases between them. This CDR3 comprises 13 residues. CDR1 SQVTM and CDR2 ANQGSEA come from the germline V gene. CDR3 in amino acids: CSASTPRSSEAFF. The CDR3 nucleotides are TGCAGCGCCTCAACCCCCAGGTCCTCTGAAGCTTTCTTT.

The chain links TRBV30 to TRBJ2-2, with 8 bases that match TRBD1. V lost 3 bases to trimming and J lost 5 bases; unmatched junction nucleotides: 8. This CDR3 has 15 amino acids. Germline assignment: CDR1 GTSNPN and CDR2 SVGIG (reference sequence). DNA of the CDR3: TGTGCCTGGAGCCGGGGACAGGTAGCAACCGGGGAGCTGTTTTTT. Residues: CAWSRGQVATGELFF.

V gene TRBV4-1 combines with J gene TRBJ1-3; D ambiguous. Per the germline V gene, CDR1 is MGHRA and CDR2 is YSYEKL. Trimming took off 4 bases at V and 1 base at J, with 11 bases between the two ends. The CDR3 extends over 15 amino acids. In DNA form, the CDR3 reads TGCGCCAGCAGCCTCCGTATTGTGTCTGGAAACACCATATATTTT. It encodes CASSLRIVSGNTIYF.

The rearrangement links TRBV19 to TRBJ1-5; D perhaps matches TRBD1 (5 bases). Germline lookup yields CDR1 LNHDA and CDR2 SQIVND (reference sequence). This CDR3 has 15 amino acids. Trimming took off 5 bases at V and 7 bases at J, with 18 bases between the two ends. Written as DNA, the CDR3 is TGTGCCAGTAGTCTCCCGGGGCGGGGGATACAGCCCCAGCATTTT. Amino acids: CASSLPGRGIQPQHF. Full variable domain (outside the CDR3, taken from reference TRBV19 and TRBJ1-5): DGGITQSPKYLFRKEGQNVTLSCEQNLNHDAMYWYRQDPGQGLRLIYYSQIVNDFQKGDIAEGYSVSREKKESFPLTVTSAQKNPTAFYLCASSLPGRGIQPQHFGDGTRLSIL.

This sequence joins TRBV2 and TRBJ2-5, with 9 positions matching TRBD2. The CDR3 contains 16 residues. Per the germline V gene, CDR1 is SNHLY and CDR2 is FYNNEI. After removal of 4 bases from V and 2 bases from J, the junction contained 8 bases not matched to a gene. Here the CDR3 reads CASSAGRLAVQETQYF. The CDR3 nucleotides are TGTGCCAGCAGTGCTGGTAGACTAGCGGTACAAGAGACCCAGTACTTC.

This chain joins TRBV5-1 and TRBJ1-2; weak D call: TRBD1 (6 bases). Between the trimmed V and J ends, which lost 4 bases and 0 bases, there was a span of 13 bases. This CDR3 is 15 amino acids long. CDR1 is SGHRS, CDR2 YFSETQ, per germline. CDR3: CASSLLGTPNYGYTF. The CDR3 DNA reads TGCGCCAGCAGCCTTCTGGGGACACCTAACTATGGCTACACCTTC.

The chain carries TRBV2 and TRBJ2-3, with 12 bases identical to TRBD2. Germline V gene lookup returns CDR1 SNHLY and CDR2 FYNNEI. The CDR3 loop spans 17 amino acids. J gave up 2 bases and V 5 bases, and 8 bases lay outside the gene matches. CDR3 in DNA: TGTGCCAGCAGTTCTCTAGCGGGGGGGCCGAACACAGATACGCAGTATTTT. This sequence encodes CASSSLAGGPNTDTQYF.

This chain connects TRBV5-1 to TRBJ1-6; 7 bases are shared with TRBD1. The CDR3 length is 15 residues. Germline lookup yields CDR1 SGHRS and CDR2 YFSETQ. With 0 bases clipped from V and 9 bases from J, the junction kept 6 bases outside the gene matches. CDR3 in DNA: TGCGCCAGCAGCTTGGGGGCGACAGGGATTTCACCCCTCCACTTT. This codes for CASSLGATGISPLHF.

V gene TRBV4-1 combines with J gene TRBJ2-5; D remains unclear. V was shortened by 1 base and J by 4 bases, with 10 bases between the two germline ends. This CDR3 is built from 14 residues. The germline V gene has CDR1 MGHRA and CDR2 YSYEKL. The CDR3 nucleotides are TGCGCCAGCAGCCAAGTCTTAGCTACAGAGACCCAGTACTTC. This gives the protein CASSQVLATETQYF.

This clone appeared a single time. CDR3 loop: CASSYRLAGGTDTQYF. DNA for the CDR3: TGCGCCAGCAGCTACCGACTAGCGGGGGGGACAGATACGCAGTATTTT. This rearrangement joins TRBV5-1 to TRBJ2-3; TRBD2 matches at 14 bases. CDR1 and CDR2 (germline): SGHRS, YFSETQ. V lost 3 bases and J lost 3; bases outside the gene matches: 3. The CDR3 covers 16 residues.